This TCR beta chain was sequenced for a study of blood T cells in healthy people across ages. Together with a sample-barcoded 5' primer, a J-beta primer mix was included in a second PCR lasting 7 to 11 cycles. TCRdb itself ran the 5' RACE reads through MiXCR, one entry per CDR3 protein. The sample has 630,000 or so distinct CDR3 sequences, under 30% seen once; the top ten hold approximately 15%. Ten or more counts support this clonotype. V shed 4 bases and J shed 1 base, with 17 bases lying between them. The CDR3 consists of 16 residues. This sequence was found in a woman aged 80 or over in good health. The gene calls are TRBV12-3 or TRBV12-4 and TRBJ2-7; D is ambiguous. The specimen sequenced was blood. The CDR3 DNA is TGTGCCAGCAGTTCAATAGACCGGACGGAGTCCTACGAGCAGTACTTC. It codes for CASSSIDRTESYEQYF.